This TCR beta chain was retrieved from a study of CD8+CD57+ T cells in acquired aplastic anemia. Study-level background: An average of roughly 3 ug of DNA was obtained from sorted CD4+ and CD8+ cells. An average of roughly 10 million reads for CD4+ cells was obtained from healthy donors.

The study's findings and limits: Around 29 CD8+ CDR3 sequences were shared between patients and controls. Controls did not differ significantly from patients in CD8+ Simpson's diversity.

Genomic DNA constituted the template upon which TCR beta VDJ and CDR3 profiling was performed. TCRdb passed the reads through MiXCR, listing each CDR3 protein once. The table lists fewer than 70,000 distinct CDR3 sequences, under 65% of them singletons. V dropped 3 bases and J dropped 3 bases, with 10 bases sitting between them. CDR3 length equals 14 residues. The germline V gene encodes CDR1 MGHDK and CDR2 SYGVNS. This clonotype has only a few counts. Its antigen is undetermined. Sequenced material: sorted CD4+, CD8+, or CD8+CD57+ T cells (not recorded which) from PBMCs. The source is a human donor in good health, serving as a control. The J gene is TRBJ2-3, the V gene TRBV25-1; a weak D match, TRBD1 (7 bases). In nucleotides, the CDR3 is TGTGCCAGCAGTGAGGCAGGGGGGACAGATACGCAGTATTTT. Translating it yields CASSEAGGTDTQYF. Together with reference TRBV25-1 and TRBJ2-3, the CDR3 gives the full variable domain: EADIYQTPRYLVIGTGKKITLECSQTMGHDKMYWYQQDPGMELHLIHYSYGVNSTEKGDLSSESTVSRIRTEHFPLTLESARPSHTSQYLCASSEAGGTDTQYFGPGTRLTVL.